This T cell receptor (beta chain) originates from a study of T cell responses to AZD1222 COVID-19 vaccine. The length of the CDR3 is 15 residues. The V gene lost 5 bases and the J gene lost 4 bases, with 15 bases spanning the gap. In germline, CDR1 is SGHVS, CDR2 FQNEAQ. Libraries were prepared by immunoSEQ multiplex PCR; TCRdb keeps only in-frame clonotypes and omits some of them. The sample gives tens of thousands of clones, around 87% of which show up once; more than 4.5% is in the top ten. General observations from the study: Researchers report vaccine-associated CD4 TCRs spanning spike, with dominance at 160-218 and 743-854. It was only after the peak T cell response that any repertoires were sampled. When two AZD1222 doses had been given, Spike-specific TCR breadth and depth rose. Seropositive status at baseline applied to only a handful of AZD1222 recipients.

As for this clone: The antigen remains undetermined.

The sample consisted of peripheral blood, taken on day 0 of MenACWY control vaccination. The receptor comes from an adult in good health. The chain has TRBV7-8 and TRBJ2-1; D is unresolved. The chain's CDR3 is CASSPKADRYNEQFF. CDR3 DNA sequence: TGTGCCAGCAGCCCGAAAGCCGATCGTTACAATGAGCAGTTCTTC.